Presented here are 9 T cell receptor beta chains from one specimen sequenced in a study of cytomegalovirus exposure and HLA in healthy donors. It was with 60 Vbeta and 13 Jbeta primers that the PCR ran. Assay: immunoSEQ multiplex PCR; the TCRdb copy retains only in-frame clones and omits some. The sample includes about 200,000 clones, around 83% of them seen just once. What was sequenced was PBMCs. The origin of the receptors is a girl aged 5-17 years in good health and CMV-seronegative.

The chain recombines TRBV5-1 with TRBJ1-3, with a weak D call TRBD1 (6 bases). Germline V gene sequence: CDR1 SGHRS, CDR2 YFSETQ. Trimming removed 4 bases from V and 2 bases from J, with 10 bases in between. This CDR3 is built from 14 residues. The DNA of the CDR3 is TGCGCCAGCAGCATAACAGGGACTGGAAACACCATATATTTT. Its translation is CASSITGTGNTIYF.

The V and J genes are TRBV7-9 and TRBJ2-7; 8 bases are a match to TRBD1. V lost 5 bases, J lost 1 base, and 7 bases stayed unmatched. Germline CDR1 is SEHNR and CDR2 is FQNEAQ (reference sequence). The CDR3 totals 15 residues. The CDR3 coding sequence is TGTGCCAGCAGCGCCGGGACAGGACGATCCTACGAGCAGTACTTC. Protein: CASSAGTGRSYEQYF.

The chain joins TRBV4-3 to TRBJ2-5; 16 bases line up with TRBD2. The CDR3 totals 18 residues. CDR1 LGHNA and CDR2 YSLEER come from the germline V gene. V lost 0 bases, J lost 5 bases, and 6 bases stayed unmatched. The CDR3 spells CASSQDGTSGGAVETQYF. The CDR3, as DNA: TGCGCCAGCAGCCAAGATGGGACTAGCGGGGGGGCCGTTGAGACCCAGTACTTC.

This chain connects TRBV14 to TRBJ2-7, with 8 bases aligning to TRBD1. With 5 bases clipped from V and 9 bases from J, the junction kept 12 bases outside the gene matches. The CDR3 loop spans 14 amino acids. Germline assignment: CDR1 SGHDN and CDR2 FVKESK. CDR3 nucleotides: TGTGCCAGCAGCTACGGACAGGGTACCCTAGGGCAGTACTTC. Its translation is CASSYGQGTLGQYF.

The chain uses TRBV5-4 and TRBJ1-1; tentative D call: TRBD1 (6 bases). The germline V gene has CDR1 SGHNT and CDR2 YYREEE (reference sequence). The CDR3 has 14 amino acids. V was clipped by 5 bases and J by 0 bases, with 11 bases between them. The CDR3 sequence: CASRRGTMNTEAFF. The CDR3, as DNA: TGTGCCAGCAGAAGGGGGACCATGAACACTGAAGCTTTCTTT.

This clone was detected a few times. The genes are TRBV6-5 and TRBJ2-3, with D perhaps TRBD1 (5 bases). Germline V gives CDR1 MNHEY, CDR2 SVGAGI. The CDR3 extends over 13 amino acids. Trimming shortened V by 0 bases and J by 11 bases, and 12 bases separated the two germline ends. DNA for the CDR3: TGTGCCAGCAGTTACTCCAGGGTTTACGAGCAGTATTTT. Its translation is CASSYSRVYEQYF.

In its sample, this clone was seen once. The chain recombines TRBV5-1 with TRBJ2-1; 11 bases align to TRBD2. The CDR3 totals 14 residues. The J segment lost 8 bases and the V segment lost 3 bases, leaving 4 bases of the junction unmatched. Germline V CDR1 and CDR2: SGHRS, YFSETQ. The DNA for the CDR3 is TGCGCCAGCAGCTGGGGGACTAGCGGATATGAGCAGTTCTTC. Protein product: CASSWGTSGYEQFF.

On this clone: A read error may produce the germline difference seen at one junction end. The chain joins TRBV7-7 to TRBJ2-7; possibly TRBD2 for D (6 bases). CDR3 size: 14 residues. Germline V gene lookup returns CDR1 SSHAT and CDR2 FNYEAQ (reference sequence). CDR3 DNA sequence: TGTGCTAGCAGCTTAGGCGGAGGGGCCTACGAGCAGTACTTC. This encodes CASSLGGGAYEQYF.

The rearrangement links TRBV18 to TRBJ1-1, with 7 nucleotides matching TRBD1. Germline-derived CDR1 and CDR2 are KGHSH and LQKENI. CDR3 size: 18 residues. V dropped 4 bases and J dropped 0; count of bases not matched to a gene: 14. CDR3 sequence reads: CASSHSMGQLLMNTEAFF. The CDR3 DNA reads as TGTGCCAGCTCACACTCGATGGGACAGCTCCTCATGAACACTGAAGCTTTCTTT.